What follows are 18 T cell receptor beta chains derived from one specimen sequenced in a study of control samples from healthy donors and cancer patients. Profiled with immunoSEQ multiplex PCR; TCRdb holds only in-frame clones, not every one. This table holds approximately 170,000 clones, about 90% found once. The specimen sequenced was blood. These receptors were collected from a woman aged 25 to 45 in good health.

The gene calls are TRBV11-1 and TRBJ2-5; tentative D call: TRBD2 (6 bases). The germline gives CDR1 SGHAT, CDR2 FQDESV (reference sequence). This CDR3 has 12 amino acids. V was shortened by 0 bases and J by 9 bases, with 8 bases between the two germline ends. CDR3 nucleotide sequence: TGTGCCAGCAGCTTAGCCGGAGGGTCCCAGTACTTC. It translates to CASSLAGGSQYF.

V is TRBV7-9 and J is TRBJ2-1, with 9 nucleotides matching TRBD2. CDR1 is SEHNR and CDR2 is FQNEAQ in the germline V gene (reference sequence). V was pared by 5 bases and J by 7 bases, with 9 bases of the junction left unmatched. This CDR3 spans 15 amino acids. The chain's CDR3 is CASSLQTSGKNEQFF. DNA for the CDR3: TGTGCCAGCAGCCTCCAGACTAGCGGAAAAAATGAGCAGTTCTTC.

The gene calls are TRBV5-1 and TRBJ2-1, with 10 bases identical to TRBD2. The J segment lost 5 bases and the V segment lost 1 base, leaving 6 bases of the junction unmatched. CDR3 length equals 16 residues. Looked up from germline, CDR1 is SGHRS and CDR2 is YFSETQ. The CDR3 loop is CASSLSLAGANNEQFF. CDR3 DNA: TGCGCCAGCAGCTTGAGTCTAGCGGGAGCCAACAATGAGCAGTTCTTC.

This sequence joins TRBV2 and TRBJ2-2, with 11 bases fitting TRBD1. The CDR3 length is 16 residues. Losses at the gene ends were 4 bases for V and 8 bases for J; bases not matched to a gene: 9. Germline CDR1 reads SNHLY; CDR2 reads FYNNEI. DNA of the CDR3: TGTGCCAGCAGTGGGGACAGGGGGAGGGCTACGGGGGAGCTGTTTTTT. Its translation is CASSGDRGRATGELFF. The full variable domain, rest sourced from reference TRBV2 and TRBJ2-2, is EPEVTQTPSHQVTQMGQEVILRCVPISNHLYFYWYRQILGQKVEFLVSFYNNEISEKSEIFDDQFSVERPDGSNFTLKIRSTKLEDSAMYFCASSGDRGRATGELFFGEGSRLTVL.

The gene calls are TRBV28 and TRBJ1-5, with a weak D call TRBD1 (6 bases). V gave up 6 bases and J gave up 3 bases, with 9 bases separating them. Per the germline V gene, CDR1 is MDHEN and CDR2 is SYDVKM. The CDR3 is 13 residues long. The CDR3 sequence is CASRGADNQPQHF. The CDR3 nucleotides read TGTGCCAGCAGGGGGGCAGACAATCAGCCCCAGCATTTT.

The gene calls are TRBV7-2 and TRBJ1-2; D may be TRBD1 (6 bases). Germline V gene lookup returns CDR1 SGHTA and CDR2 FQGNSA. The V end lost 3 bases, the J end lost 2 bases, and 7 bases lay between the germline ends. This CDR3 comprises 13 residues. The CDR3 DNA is TGTGCCAGCAGCTTCCAGGGGAACTATGGCTACACCTTC. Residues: CASSFQGNYGYTF.

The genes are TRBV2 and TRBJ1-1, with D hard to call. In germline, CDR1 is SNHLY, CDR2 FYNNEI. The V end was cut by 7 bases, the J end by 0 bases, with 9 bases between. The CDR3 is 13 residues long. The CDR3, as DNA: TGTGCCAGCATTCTGGTTGTGAACACTGAAGCTTTCTTT. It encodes CASILVVNTEAFF.

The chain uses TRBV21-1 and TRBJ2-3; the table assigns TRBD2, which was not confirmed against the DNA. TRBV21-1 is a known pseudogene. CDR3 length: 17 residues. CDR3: CASSKSPGLPYTDTQYF. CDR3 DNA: TGTGCCAGCAGCAAATCCCCGGGACTCCCTTACACAGATACGCAGTATTTT.

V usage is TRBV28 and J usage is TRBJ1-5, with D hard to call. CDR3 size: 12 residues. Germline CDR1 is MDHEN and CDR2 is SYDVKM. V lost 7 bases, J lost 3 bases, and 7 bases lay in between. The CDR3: CASTTDNQPQHF. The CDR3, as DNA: TGTGCCAGCACCACAGACAATCAGCCCCAGCATTTT.

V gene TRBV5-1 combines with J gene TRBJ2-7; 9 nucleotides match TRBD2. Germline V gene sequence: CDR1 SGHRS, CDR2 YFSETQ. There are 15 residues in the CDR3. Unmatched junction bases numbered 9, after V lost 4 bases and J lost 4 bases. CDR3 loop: CASSLLAGESYEQYF. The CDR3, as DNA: TGCGCCAGCAGCCTTTTAGCGGGAGAGTCTTACGAGCAGTACTTC.

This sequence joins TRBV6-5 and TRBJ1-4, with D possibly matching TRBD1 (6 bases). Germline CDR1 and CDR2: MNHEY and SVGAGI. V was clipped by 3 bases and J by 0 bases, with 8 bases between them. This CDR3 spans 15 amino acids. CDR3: CASSYQGTTNEKLFF. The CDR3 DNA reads TGTGCCAGCAGTTATCAGGGGACAACTAATGAAAAACTGTTTTTT.

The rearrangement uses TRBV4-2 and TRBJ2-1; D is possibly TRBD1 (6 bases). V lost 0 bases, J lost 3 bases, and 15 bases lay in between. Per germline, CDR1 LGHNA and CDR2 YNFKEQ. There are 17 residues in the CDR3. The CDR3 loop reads CASSQESGATGYNEQFF. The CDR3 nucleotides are TGTGCCAGCAGCCAAGAGTCTGGCGCGACAGGCTACAATGAGCAGTTCTTC.

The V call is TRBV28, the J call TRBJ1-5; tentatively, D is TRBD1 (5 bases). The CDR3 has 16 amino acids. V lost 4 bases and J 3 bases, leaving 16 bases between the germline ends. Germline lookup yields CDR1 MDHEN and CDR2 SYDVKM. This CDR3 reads CASSSAGRGVNQPQHF. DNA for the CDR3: TGTGCCAGCAGTTCGGCAGGGCGTGGGGTCAATCAGCCCCAGCATTTT. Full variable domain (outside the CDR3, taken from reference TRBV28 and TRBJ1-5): DVKVTQSSRYLVKRTGEKVFLECVQDMDHENMFWYRQDPGLGLRLIYFSYDVKMKEKGDIPEGYSVSREKKERFSLILESASTNQTSMYLCASSSAGRGVNQPQHFGDGTRLSIL.

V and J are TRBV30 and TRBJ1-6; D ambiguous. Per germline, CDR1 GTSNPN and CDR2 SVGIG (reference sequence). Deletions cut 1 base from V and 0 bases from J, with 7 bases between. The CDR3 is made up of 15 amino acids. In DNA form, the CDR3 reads TGTGCCTGGAGTGGGTCGAGCTCCTATAATTCACCCCTCCACTTT. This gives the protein CAWSGSSSYNSPLHF. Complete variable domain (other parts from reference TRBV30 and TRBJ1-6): SQTIHQWPATLVQPVGSPLSLECTVEGTSNPNLYWYRQAAGRGLQLLFYSVGIGQISSEVPQNLSASRPQDRQFILSSKKLLLSDSGFYLCAWSGSSSYNSPLHFGNGTRLTVT.

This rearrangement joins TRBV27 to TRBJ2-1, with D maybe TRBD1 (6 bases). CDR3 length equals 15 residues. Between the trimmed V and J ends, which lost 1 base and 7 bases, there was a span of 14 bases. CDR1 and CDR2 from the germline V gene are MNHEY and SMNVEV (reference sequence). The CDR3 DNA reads TGTGCCAGCAGTTTATACGCAGGGGTGGAGAATGAGCAGTTCTTC. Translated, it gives CASSLYAGVENEQFF.

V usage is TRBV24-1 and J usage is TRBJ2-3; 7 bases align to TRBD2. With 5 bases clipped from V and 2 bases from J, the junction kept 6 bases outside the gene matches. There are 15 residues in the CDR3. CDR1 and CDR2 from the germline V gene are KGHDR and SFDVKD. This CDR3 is CATSAWGGNTDTQYF. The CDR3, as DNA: TGTGCCACCAGTGCCTGGGGAGGGAACACAGATACGCAGTATTTT.

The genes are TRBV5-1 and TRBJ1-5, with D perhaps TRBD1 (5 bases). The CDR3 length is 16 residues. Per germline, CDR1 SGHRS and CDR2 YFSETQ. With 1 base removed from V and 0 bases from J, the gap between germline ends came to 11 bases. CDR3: CASSLSGPYSNQPQHF. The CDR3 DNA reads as TGCGCCAGCAGCTTGTCGGGGCCCTATAGCAATCAGCCCCAGCATTTT. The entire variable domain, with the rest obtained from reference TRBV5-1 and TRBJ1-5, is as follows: KAGVTQTPRYLIKTRGQQVTLSCSPISGHRSVSWYQQTPGQGLQFLFEYFSETQRNKGNFPGRFSGRQFSNSRSEMNVSTLELGDSALYLCASSLSGPYSNQPQHFGDGTRLSIL.

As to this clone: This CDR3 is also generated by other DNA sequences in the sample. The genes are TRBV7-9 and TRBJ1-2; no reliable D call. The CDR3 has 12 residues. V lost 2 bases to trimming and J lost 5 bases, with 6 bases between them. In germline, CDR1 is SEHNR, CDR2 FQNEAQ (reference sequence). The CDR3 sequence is CASSLPGYGYTF. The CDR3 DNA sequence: TGTGCCAGCAGCTTACCGGGGTATGGCTACACCTTC. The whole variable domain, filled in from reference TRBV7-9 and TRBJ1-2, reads DTGVSQNPRHKITKRGQNVTFRCDPISEHNRLYWYRQTLGQGPEFLTYFQNEAQLEKSRLLSDRFSAERPKGSFSTLEIQRTEQGDSAMYLCASSLPGYGYTFGSGTRLTVV.